What follows are 2 T cell receptor beta chains derived from one specimen sequenced in a study of blood T cell repertoires in COVID-19. TCRdb's table, derived via immunoSEQ multiplex PCR, lists solely in-frame clones and lacks some. The repertoire consists of roughly 190,000 clones, with around nine tenths occurring once and the leading ten covering 3% to 4%. Material: peripheral blood. The origin of the receptors is a man younger than 30 with active or convalescent COVID-19.

This sequence joins TRBV4-2 and TRBJ1-2; the D gene is possibly TRBD1 (5 bases). Trimming removed 1 base from V and 4 bases from J, with 10 bases in between. The CDR3 is 14 residues long. The germline CDR1 and CDR2 sequences are LGHNA and YNFKEQ. DNA of the CDR3: TGTGCCAGCAGCCAAGCCGGGGGGAGCTATGGCTACACCTTC. This translates into CASSQAGGSYGYTF.

This chain links TRBV7-3 with TRBJ2-1, with 7 bases identical to TRBD2. The germline gives CDR1 SGHTA, CDR2 FQGTGA. CDR3 length: 14 amino acids. V trimming: 4 bases; J trimming: 2 bases; junction bases outside the gene matches: 2. The CDR3 spells CASSSGLAYNEQFF. CDR3 nucleotides: TGTGCCAGCAGCTCAGGACTAGCCTACAATGAGCAGTTCTTC.